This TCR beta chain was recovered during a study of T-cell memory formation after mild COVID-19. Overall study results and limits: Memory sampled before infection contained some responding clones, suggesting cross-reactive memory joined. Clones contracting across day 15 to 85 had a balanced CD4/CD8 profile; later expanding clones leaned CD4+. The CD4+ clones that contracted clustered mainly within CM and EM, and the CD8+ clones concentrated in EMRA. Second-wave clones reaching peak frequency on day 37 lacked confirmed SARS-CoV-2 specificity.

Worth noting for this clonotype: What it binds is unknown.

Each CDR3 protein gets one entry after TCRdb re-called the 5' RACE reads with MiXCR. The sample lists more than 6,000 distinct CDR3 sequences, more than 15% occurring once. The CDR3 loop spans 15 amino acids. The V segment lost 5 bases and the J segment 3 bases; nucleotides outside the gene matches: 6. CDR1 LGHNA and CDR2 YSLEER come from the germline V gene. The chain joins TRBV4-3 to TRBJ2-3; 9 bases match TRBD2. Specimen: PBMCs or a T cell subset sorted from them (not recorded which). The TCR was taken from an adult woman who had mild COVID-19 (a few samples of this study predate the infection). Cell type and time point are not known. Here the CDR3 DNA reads TGCGCCAGCAGCGGTCCGGGACTAGCAACAGATACGCAGTATTTT. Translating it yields CASSGPGLATDTQYF.